Below are 29 T cell receptor beta chains sequenced from a single sample in a study of early T cells in non-severe SARS-CoV-2 infection. TCRdb ran MiXCR on the 5' RACE reads and lists one entry per CDR3 protein. The sample has around 60,000 distinct CDR3 sequences; approximately 12% are singletons. Sequencing was done on a sample of whole blood. The receptors come from an adult who was a healthcare worker with PCR-confirmed SARS-CoV-2 infection or an uninfected control (not recorded which).

This clonotype has a count of ten or more. The chain uses TRBV7-2 and TRBJ2-3; D call uncertain. CDR3 length: 13 residues. Germline assignment: CDR1 SGHTA and CDR2 FQGNSA. V was clipped by 5 bases and J by 1 base, with 7 bases between them. CDR3 in amino acids: CASSNRGTDTQYF. The CDR3 DNA reads TGTGCCAGCAGCAACCGCGGCACAGATACGCAGTATTTT.

The chain joins TRBV29-1 to TRBJ2-5; D remains unclear. The germline CDR1 and CDR2 sequences are SQVTM and ANQGSEA. V dropped 5 bases and J dropped 0 bases, with 7 bases sitting between them. The CDR3 runs to 12 residues. The CDR3 spells CSVRKYQETQYF. CDR3 coding DNA: TGCAGCGTTAGAAAGTACCAAGAGACCCAGTACTTC.

CDR3 DNA sequence: TGCAGCGTTCTGTCAGGCGGAGGGCAGTACTTC. Translating it yields CSVLSGGGQYF. The chain is built from TRBV29-1 and TRBJ2-7; weak D call: TRBD2 (5 bases). The CDR3 has 11 residues. Germline lookup yields CDR1 SQVTM and CDR2 ANQGSEA. Trimming stripped 5 bases from V and 9 bases from J, with 14 bases between.

This clonotype has only a few counts. The chain is built from TRBV4-1 and TRBJ1-1; 9 bases are shared with TRBD1. This CDR3 region has 14 residues. Per germline, CDR1 MGHRA and CDR2 YSYEKL. Losses at the gene ends were 5 bases for V and 4 bases for J; bases not matched to a gene: 5. Here the CDR3 reads CASSLIQGATEAFF. CDR3 DNA sequence: TGCGCCAGCAGCTTAATACAGGGGGCCACTGAAGCTTTCTTT.

This clonotype was detected only a few times. This chain joins TRBV5-4 and TRBJ2-5; D perhaps matches TRBD2 (7 bases). The CDR3 contains 15 residues. Between the trimmed V and J ends, which lost 2 bases and 3 bases, there was a span of 14 bases. The germline V gene has CDR1 SGHNT and CDR2 YYREEE (reference sequence). The chain's CDR3 is CASSFAGAPKETQYF. In DNA, the CDR3 is TGTGCCAGCAGCTTTGCGGGGGCCCCGAAAGAGACCCAGTACTTC.

This clonotype has more than one count but fewer than ten. Here the CDR3 DNA reads TGTGCCACCGGCAAGGCGAACACTGAAGCTTTCTTT. This codes for CATGKANTEAFF. V usage is TRBV18 and J usage is TRBJ1-1; unclear D gene. V dropped 10 bases and J dropped 1 base, with 10 bases sitting between them. The V gene's germline CDR1 is KGHSH and CDR2 LQKENI. This CDR3 region has 12 residues. Looking up the rest from reference TRBV18 and TRBJ1-1 gives the full variable domain: NAGVMQNPRHLVRRRGQEARLRCSPMKGHSHVYWYRQLPEEGLKFMVYLQKENIIDESGMPKERFSAEFPKEGPSILRIQQVVRGDSAAYFCATGKANTEAFFGQGTRLTVV.

This clonotype appeared many times. The V and J genes are TRBV7-8 and TRBJ2-3; D call uncertain. The germline CDR1 and CDR2 sequences are SGHVS and FQNEAQ. This CDR3 region has 11 residues. V lost 2 bases and J lost 5, with 2 bases in between. Here the CDR3 reads CASSLRDTQYF. The CDR3 DNA follows: TGTGCCAGCAGCTTAAGAGATACGCAGTATTTT.

CDR3 bases: TGCGCCAGCAGCTTGGGACAGGGGGTTCTAAACACTGAAGCTTTCTTT. This gives the protein CASSLGQGVLNTEAFF. This chain connects TRBV5-1 to TRBJ1-1, with 9 bases identical to TRBD1. The trim removed 0 bases at V and 2 bases at J, leaving 5 bases unmatched. Germline CDR1 reads SGHRS; CDR2 reads YFSETQ. There are 16 residues in the CDR3.

This clonotype was detected a few times. J is TRBJ2-1 and V is TRBV9; TRBD2 matches at 10 bases. The CDR3 contains 15 residues. From germline, CDR1 is SGDLS and CDR2 YYNGEE. V was pared by 0 bases and J by 8 bases, with 5 bases of the junction left unmatched. The DNA of the CDR3 is TGTGCCAGCAGCGTAGAGAGCGGGAGGGGCTATGAGCAGTTCTTC. Translating gives CASSVESGRGYEQFF.

The genes are TRBV7-9 and TRBJ2-5; TRBD2 agrees at 8 bases. V lost 5 bases to trimming and J lost 4 bases; unmatched junction nucleotides: 3. CDR1 and CDR2 (germline): SEHNR, FQNEAQ (reference sequence). There are 13 residues in the CDR3. The CDR3 here is CASSRTSGETQYF. CDR3 DNA: TGTGCCAGCAGCAGAACTAGCGGAGAGACCCAGTACTTC.

This clonotype came up a few times. The chain is built from TRBV6-2 or TRBV6-3 and TRBJ2-1, with D possibly matching TRBD2 (6 bases). Germline V gene lookup returns CDR1 MNHEY and CDR2 SVGEGT. The V end was cut by 1 base, the J end by 9 bases, with 10 bases between. The CDR3 totals 13 residues. The CDR3 is CASSYLGRGEQFF. The CDR3 DNA sequence: TGTGCCAGCAGTTACTTGGGGCGGGGTGAGCAGTTCTTC.

This clonotype turned up a few times. The chain uses TRBV21-1 and TRBJ2-7; the D call TRBD2 from the table was never checked on the DNA. TRBV21-1 is a known pseudogene. The CDR3 is made up of 16 amino acids. Here the CDR3 DNA reads TGTGCCAGCAGCAAAGTGAGGGAGGCCCTCCGGGGCGAGCAGTACTTC. This codes for CASSKVREALRGEQYF.

Many counts were recorded for this clonotype. The rearrangement links TRBV5-1 to TRBJ2-3; D tentatively fits TRBD1 or TRBD2 (5 bases each). V gave up 2 bases and J gave up 2 bases, with 9 bases separating them. The CDR3 runs to 14 residues. Looked up from germline, CDR1 is SGHRS and CDR2 is YFSETQ. CDR3 sequence: CASSFGTYTDTQYF. The CDR3, as DNA: TGCGCCAGCAGCTTCGGGACCTACACAGATACGCAGTATTTT. Filled out from reference TRBV5-1 and TRBJ2-3, the complete variable domain reads KAGVTQTPRYLIKTRGQQVTLSCSPISGHRSVSWYQQTPGQGLQFLFEYFSETQRNKGNFPGRFSGRQFSNSRSEMNVSTLELGDSALYLCASSFGTYTDTQYFGPGTRLTVL.

This clonotype has just a few counts. The chain has TRBV12-3 or TRBV12-4 and TRBJ2-7, with TRBD1 matching 9 bases. Trimming took 0 bases from V and 4 from J; bases not matched to a gene: 7. The CDR3 length is 16 residues. The CDR3 reads CASSLAGTGWKYEQYF. CDR3 bases: TGTGCCAGCAGTTTAGCCGGGACAGGGTGGAAGTACGAGCAGTACTTC.

V and J are TRBV20-1 and TRBJ2-3; a possible D gene is TRBD2 (7 bases). The CDR3 totals 13 residues. The ends were cut back, 2 bases at V and 4 bases at J, with 10 bases in the middle. Germline CDR1 is DFQATT and CDR2 is SNEGSKA (reference sequence). CDR3 nucleotides: TGCAGTGCTAGAAAGGGGGGGCCAGATACGCAGTATTTT. Its protein is CSARKGGPDTQYF.

There are many counts of this clonotype. The V and J genes are TRBV7-3 and TRBJ2-7; D is possibly TRBD2 (5 bases). V was trimmed by 3 bases and J by 3 bases, leaving 9 bases between them. Germline CDR1 SGHTA, CDR2 FQGTGA. The CDR3 totals 13 residues. The CDR3 region has the DNA TGTGCCAGCAGCTTTAGCGTAAACTACGAGCAGTACTTC. Amino acids: CASSFSVNYEQYF.

The chain joins TRBV4-1 to TRBJ2-3, with 7 bases aligning to TRBD2. The trim removed 0 bases at V and 0 bases at J, leaving 3 bases unmatched. The CDR3 runs to 16 residues. Per the germline V gene, CDR1 is MGHRA and CDR2 is YSYEKL. CDR3 residues: CASSQDSGRSTDTQYF. The CDR3 DNA is TGCGCCAGCAGCCAAGATTCCGGGAGGAGCACAGATACGCAGTATTTT.

This clonotype was observed a handful of times. This chain joins TRBV29-1 and TRBJ2-5; TRBD1 matches 7 bases. This CDR3 comprises 13 residues. Germline lookup yields CDR1 SQVTM and CDR2 ANQGSEA. V lost 5 bases and J lost 1; bases outside the gene matches: 4. The CDR3, as DNA: TGCAGCGTTCAGGGGGACGTCCAAGAGACCCAGTACTTC. As protein: CSVQGDVQETQYF.

Ten or more counts support this clonotype. V and J are TRBV7-2 and TRBJ2-7; D may be TRBD1 (8 bases). V was cut by 6 bases and J by 0 bases, with 21 bases left in between. The CDR3 extends over 17 amino acids. CDR1 and CDR2 from the germline V gene are SGHTA and FQGNSA. The CDR3 region has the DNA TGTGCCAGCAGTCCACGCGAGGGGGGGACAGGCTCCTACGAGCAGTACTTC. As protein: CASSPREGGTGSYEQYF.

This clonotype was seen only a few times. The J gene is TRBJ2-7, the V gene TRBV3-1; D ambiguous. Germline V gene sequence: CDR1 LGHDT, CDR2 YNNKEL (reference sequence). This CDR3 has 13 residues. V dropped 4 bases and J dropped 4 bases, with 11 bases sitting between them. The CDR3: CASSPGVLYEQYF. CDR3 nucleotide sequence: TGTGCCAGCAGCCCGGGTGTGTTATACGAGCAGTACTTC.

The chain is built from TRBV11-2 and TRBJ2-4, with a tentative D call TRBD2 (6 bases). This CDR3 has 16 amino acids. Germline V CDR1 and CDR2: SGHAT, FQNNGV. Trimming took off 5 bases at V and 9 bases at J, with 23 bases between the two ends. DNA of the CDR3: TGTGCCAGCAGCGGAAGTTCCGGGACTTGGAGGGTCATTCAGTACTTC. Its translation: CASSGSSGTWRVIQYF.

This clonotype has a count of ten or more. The CDR3 reads CAWSVLGNYGYTF. For the CDR3, the DNA is TGTGCCTGGAGTGTACTGGGAAACTATGGCTACACCTTC. The V gene is TRBV30, the J gene TRBJ1-2; D not resolved. Per germline, CDR1 GTSNPN and CDR2 SVGIG (reference sequence). This CDR3 spans 13 amino acids. V was shortened by 0 bases and J by 2 bases, with 7 bases between the two germline ends.

The chain has TRBV24-1 and TRBJ2-7; D uncertain. Germline CDR1 KGHDR, CDR2 SFDVKD. This CDR3 is built from 13 residues. The germline V and J ends were trimmed by 0 bases and 3 bases, with 5 bases remaining between them. The CDR3 DNA is TGTGCCACCAGTGATTTGATGGGCTACGAGCAGTACTTC. Amino acid sequence: CATSDLMGYEQYF.

This clonotype has at least ten counts. The genes are TRBV5-1 and TRBJ2-3; D is undetermined. The CDR3 is 13 amino acids. The V end was cut by 0 bases, the J end by 5 bases, with 7 bases between. Per germline, CDR1 SGHRS and CDR2 YFSETQ. In DNA, the CDR3 is TGCGCCAGCAGCTTGGGATCGAGAGATACGCAGTATTTT. It is translated as CASSLGSRDTQYF.

V gene TRBV2 combines with J gene TRBJ1-5; a weak D match, TRBD1 (5 bases). Trimming pared 1 base from V and 6 bases from J, leaving 7 bases between. CDR3 size: 13 residues. Germline CDR1 reads SNHLY; CDR2 reads FYNNEI. The CDR3 loop reads CASSEVRGQPQHF. In DNA form, the CDR3 reads TGTGCCAGCAGTGAAGTAAGGGGTCAGCCCCAGCATTTT.

Ten or more counts support this clonotype. The genes are TRBV9 and TRBJ1-1; D unresolved. CDR3 length: 15 residues. Germline CDR1 SGDLS, CDR2 YYNGEE. The germline V and J ends were trimmed by 3 bases and 0 bases, with 12 bases remaining between them. CDR3 amino acids: CASSGKQGLNTEAFF. The CDR3 DNA reads as TGTGCCAGCAGCGGCAAACAAGGTCTGAACACTGAAGCTTTCTTT.

V gene TRBV4-3 combines with J gene TRBJ2-7; D perhaps matches TRBD2 (6 bases). The germline gives CDR1 LGHNA, CDR2 YSLEER. This CDR3 spans 15 amino acids. The ends were cut back, 1 base at V and 6 bases at J, with 16 bases in the middle. The chain's CDR3 is CASSQVSGPSGEQYF. CDR3 sequence (DNA): TGCGCCAGCAGCCAAGTTAGCGGCCCGTCGGGCGAGCAGTACTTC.

This clonotype turned up a few times. The chain couples TRBV12-3 or TRBV12-4 to TRBJ2-1; 8 bases are a match to TRBD1. Unmatched junction bases numbered 6, after V lost 6 bases and J lost 2 bases. CDR3 length equals 15 residues. CDR3 sequence reads: CASSRGQGAYNEQFF. Here the CDR3 DNA reads TGTGCCAGCAGCCGAGGACAGGGAGCCTACAATGAGCAGTTCTTC.

The chain employs TRBV6-5 and TRBJ1-5; the match to TRBD1 covers 11 bases. V gave up 6 bases and J gave up 8 bases; unmatched junction bases: 9. The CDR3 spans 15 residues. Germline V gives CDR1 MNHEY, CDR2 SVGAGI. Here the CDR3 reads CASRGTGGPQEPQHF. The CDR3 DNA reads TGTGCCAGCAGAGGGACAGGGGGGCCTCAGGAGCCCCAGCATTTT.